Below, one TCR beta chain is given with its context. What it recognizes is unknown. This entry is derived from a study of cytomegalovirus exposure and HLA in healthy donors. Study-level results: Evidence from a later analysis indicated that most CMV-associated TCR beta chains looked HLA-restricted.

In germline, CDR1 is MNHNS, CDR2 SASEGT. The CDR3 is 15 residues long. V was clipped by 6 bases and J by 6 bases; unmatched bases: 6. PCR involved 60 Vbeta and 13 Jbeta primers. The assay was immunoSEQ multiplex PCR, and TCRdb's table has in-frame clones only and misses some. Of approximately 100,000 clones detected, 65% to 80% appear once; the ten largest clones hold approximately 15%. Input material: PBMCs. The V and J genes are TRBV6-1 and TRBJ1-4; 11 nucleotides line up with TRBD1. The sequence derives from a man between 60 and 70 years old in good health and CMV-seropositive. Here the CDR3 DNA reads TGTGCCAGCAGGGACAGGGGGCGCCAGGATGAAAAACTGTTTTTT. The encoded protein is CASRDRGRQDEKLFF.